A single sample is the source of the 28 T cell receptor beta chains below, sequenced in a study of tumor-infiltrating lymphocytes in primary liver carcinoma. Starting material of 450 to 550 ng total RNA yielded TCR beta cDNA via a constant-region primer. Each TCR beta library was derived from three nested multiplex PCR rounds that employed slightly modified ARM-PCR. The first two PCR rounds, approximately 10 cycles each, used TRBV1-TRBV30 forward primers and a C-beta reverse primer. Using its own MiXCR run on the multiplex PCR reads, TCRdb lists one record per CDR3 protein. This repertoire shows about 350,000 distinct CDR3 sequences, around three fifths found once; its top ten account for under 8.5%. RNA was extracted from whole blood without cell sorting, alongside germline DNA. Sequenced input: peripheral blood. The receptors were gathered from a man between 40 and 49 years old with primary liver carcinoma and hepatitis B virus infection.

This chain joins TRBV11-2 and TRBJ1-2; 7 bases are shared with TRBD1. CDR3 length: 13 residues. Germline assignment: CDR1 SGHAT and CDR2 FQNNGV. The V segment lost 9 bases and the J segment 2 bases; nucleotides outside the gene matches: 6. The CDR3 nucleotides read TGTGCCAGTAGTTTGGACAGGAACTATGGCTACACCTTC. Amino acid sequence: CASSLDRNYGYTF.

This clonotype occurred many times. V is TRBV11-3 and J is TRBJ1-5, with TRBD1 as a possible D gene (6 bases). Germline V lookup: CDR1 SGHNT, CDR2 YENEEA. The CDR3 totals 14 residues. V lost 5 bases and J 5 bases, leaving 13 bases between the germline ends. Here the CDR3 DNA reads TGTGCCAGCAGCCGCACAGGGACCGATCAGCCCCAGCATTTT. This encodes CASSRTGTDQPQHF. The full variable domain, its missing parts supplied by reference TRBV11-3 and TRBJ1-5, is EAGVVQSPRYKIIEKKQPVAFWCNPISGHNTLYWYLQNLGQGPELLIRYENEEAVDDSQLPKDRFSAERLKGVDSTLKIQPAELGDSAVYLCASSRTGTDQPQHFGDGTRLSIL.

This clonotype was recorded a few times. This CDR3 is CASSLQGGNIYEQYF. The CDR3 coding sequence is TGTGCCAGCAGCCTTCAGGGGGGTAACATCTATGAGCAGTACTTC. The chain links TRBV11-2 to TRBJ2-7; tentative D call: TRBD1 (7 bases). The germline gives CDR1 SGHAT, CDR2 FQNNGV. The CDR3 has 15 residues. Trimming shortened V by 5 bases and J by 7 bases, and 21 bases separated the two germline ends.

The J gene is TRBJ2-7, the V gene TRBV11-2; D is unresolved. The CDR3 consists of 14 residues. Trimming left V 1 base short and J 4 bases short, with 11 bases between. The germline CDR1 and CDR2 sequences are SGHAT and FQNNGV. CDR3 residues: CASSLAQSEYEQYF. DNA for the CDR3: TGTGCCAGCAGCTTAGCACAGTCCGAGTACGAGCAGTACTTC.

In regard to this clonotype: A clone one base away is much larger, so this may be a read error. V usage is TRBV10-3 and J usage is TRBJ2-5; D may match TRBD1 or TRBD2 (5 bases each). CDR1 is ENHRY and CDR2 is SYGVKD in the germline V gene. Deletions cut 2 bases from V and 5 bases from J, with 15 bases between. The CDR3 loop spans 15 amino acids. For the CDR3, the DNA is TGTGCCATCAGTGAGCCCCTGGGGGAGCAGGAGACCCAGTACTTC. Translation: CAISEPLGEQETQYF.

In the case of this clonotype: A single base separates this from a much larger clone, so it may be a read error. This chain links TRBV6-2 or TRBV6-3 with TRBJ2-3; 10 bases map to TRBD2. This CDR3 comprises 13 residues. Germline CDR1 MNHEY, CDR2 SVGEGT. As DNA, the CDR3 is TGTGCCACTAGCGGGAGTGGTTCAGATACGCGGTATTTT. As protein: CATSGSGSDTRYF.

A word on this clonotype: The conserved closing phenylalanine or tryptophan is absent in this CDR3, likely reflecting a read error. The chain employs TRBV29-1 and TRBJ2-5; 14 bases agree with TRBD2. Germline CDR1 reads SQVTM; CDR2 reads ANQGSEA. CDR3 length equals 14 residues. J gave up 2 bases and V 4 bases, and 0 bases lay outside the gene matches. CDR3 coding DNA: TGCAGCGTTGGACTAGCGGGAGGGCAAGAGACCCAGTACTCC. Residues: CSVGLAGGQETQYS.

The chain joins TRBV12-3 or TRBV12-4 to TRBJ1-2; the D is unclear. Trimming removed 3 bases from V and 3 bases from J, with 11 bases in between. This CDR3 contains 14 residues. CDR3 amino acids: CASSLAGPHYGYTF. The DNA of the CDR3 is TGTGCCAGCAGTTTGGCAGGCCCGCACTATGGCTACACCTTC.

Concerning this clonotype: Its ends do not fully match the called genes, so a read error is possible. The chain has TRBV29-1 and TRBJ1-2; D gene unclear. The CDR3 consists of 12 residues. CDR1 and CDR2 from the germline V gene are SQVTM and ANQGSEA. Written as DNA, the CDR3 is TGCAGCCTTGAAGTAGCTAGCCGGGGCTACACCTTC. This sequence encodes CSLEVASRGYTF.

As concerns this clonotype: A much bigger clone sits one base away, suggesting this may be a read error. The J gene is TRBJ2-3, the V gene TRBV7-8, with D uncertain. From germline, CDR1 is SGHVS and CDR2 FQNEAQ. Trimming cost V 10 bases and J 5 bases, with 19 bases left between them. The CDR3 covers 14 residues. CDR3 in amino acids: CANSPATKRDTQYF. The CDR3 bases are TGTGCCAACTCTCCCGCCACCAAGCGAGATACGCAGTATTTT. Together with reference TRBV7-8 and TRBJ2-3, the CDR3 gives the full variable domain: GAGVSQSPRYKVAKRGQDVALRCDPISGHVSLFWYQQALGQGPEFLTYFQNEAQLDKSGLPSDRFFAERPEGSVSTLKIQRTQQEDSAVYLCANSPATKRDTQYFGPGTRLTVL.

This clonotype was picked up one time. Possible read error: a much larger clone is one base away. Because it lacks the conserved phenylalanine or tryptophan at the end, this CDR3 is likely a read error. This chain uses TRBV14 with TRBJ2-7; no firm D call. V was trimmed by 2 bases and J by 6 bases, leaving 5 bases between them. This CDR3 contains 11 residues. Germline loops: CDR1 SGHDN, CDR2 FVKESK. The CDR3 coding sequence is TGTGCCAGCAGCCAAAAGTCCGAGCAGTACATC. It yields the protein CASSQKSEQYI.

A word on this clonotype: With a much larger clone just one base away, this may be a read error. Written as DNA, the CDR3 is TGTGCCAGCAGTTTACTCGGAAAGACTGAAGCTTTCTTT. Protein: CASSLLGKTEAFF. The V gene is TRBV12-3 or TRBV12-4, the J gene TRBJ1-1; unclear D gene. The germline V and J ends were trimmed by 2 bases and 5 bases, with 9 bases remaining between them. The length of the CDR3 is 13 residues.

This clonotype was found many times. The chain has TRBV10-3 and TRBJ1-1, with a possible D match to TRBD1 (6 bases). CDR1 is ENHRY, CDR2 SYGVKD, per germline. The ends were cut back, 10 bases at V and 3 bases at J, with 18 bases in the middle. This CDR3 region has 14 residues. The CDR3 region has the DNA TGTGCCACCGGGGGCAGGAATTGGGACACTGAAGCTTTCTTT. As protein: CATGGRNWDTEAFF.

About this clonotype: A read error may be the cause here, since a much bigger clone is one base away. The CDR3 bases are TGTGCCACCAGTGATTTGGGACTAGAAGAGCATTTCTTC. Translation: CATSDLGLEEHFF. This chain connects TRBV24-1 to TRBJ2-1; TRBD2 matches 7 bases. From germline, CDR1 is KGHDR and CDR2 SFDVKD. The CDR3 is 13 amino acids.

This clonotype was observed at least ten times. V gene TRBV12-3 or TRBV12-4 combines with J gene TRBJ2-4; 7 nucleotides match TRBD1. V shed 5 bases and J 0 bases; nucleotides not matched to a gene: 4. The CDR3 extends over 15 amino acids. CDR3 nucleotides: TGTGCCAGCAGTGCCCGACAGGGAGCCAAAAACATTCAGTACTTC. Protein: CASSARQGAKNIQYF.

This clonotype has just one count. The rearrangement links TRBV11-3 to TRBJ2-2; 7 nucleotides match TRBD2. CDR1 SGHNT and CDR2 YENEEA come from the germline V gene. V gave up 2 bases and J gave up 6 bases; unmatched junction bases: 6. The CDR3 is 15 amino acids. The CDR3 sequence: CASSLRTSRAGELFF. The CDR3 DNA reads TGTGCCAGCAGCTTAAGGACTAGTAGAGCCGGGGAGCTGTTTTTT.

The rearrangement uses TRBV11-2 and TRBJ1-1, with D maybe TRBD1 (5 bases). Germline CDR1 SGHAT, CDR2 FQNNGV. V dropped 2 bases and J dropped 4 bases, with 17 bases sitting between them. This CDR3 has 16 residues. The CDR3 bases are TGTGCCAGCAGCTTACCTCAGGGACTGGGCCCCACTGAAGCTTTCTTT. It specifies CASSLPQGLGPTEAFF.

In the case of this clonotype: The junction departs from germline at one end; a sequencing error may be responsible. The CDR3 nucleotides read TGTGCCAGCGGCACTAGCGGGTACGAGCATCACTTC. Amino acids: CASGTSGYEHHF. The gene calls are TRBV6-6 and TRBJ2-7; TRBD2 matches at 9 bases. CDR1 is MNHNY and CDR2 is SVGAGI in the germline V gene (reference sequence). This CDR3 has 12 residues.

This rearrangement joins TRBV5-1 to TRBJ1-4; TRBD1 agrees at 10 bases. The CDR3 covers 13 residues. Unmatched junction bases numbered 5, after V lost 7 bases and J lost 8 bases. Germline V CDR1 and CDR2: SGHRS, YFSETQ. The CDR3 nucleotides are TGCGCCAGCCGACAGGGGGCGGAGGAAAAACTGTTTTTT. Its protein is CASRQGAEEKLFF.

A remark on this clonotype: The junction departs from germline at one end; a sequencing error may be responsible. The genes are TRBV6-5 and TRBJ2-1; 7 nucleotides match TRBD2. The CDR3 contains 13 residues. The V gene's germline CDR1 is MNHEY and CDR2 SVGAGI. The chain's CDR3 is CVSSYGRYNEQFF. The CDR3 DNA reads as TGTGTCAGCAGTTACGGGAGGTACAATGAGCAGTTCTTC.

Details on this clonotype: Compared with germline, one end of the junction differs, possibly owing to a read error. The V gene is TRBV11-1, the J gene TRBJ2-7; the D is unclear. This CDR3 contains 14 residues. Looked up from germline, CDR1 is SGHAT and CDR2 is FQDESV (reference sequence). CDR3: CASSYHIDSYEQYF. In nucleotides, the CDR3 is TGTGCCAGCAGCTATCACATAGACTCCTACGAGCAATACTTT.

A remark on this clonotype: Since the CDR3 does not end with the conserved phenylalanine or tryptophan, this likely comes from a read error. The CDR3, as DNA: TGTGCCAGCACAAATTCGGAGGACACTGAAGCTTTCTCT. Residues: CASTNSEDTEAFS. The genes are TRBV11-2 and TRBJ1-1; no clear D. V lost 7 bases, J lost 3 bases, and 12 bases lay in between. Per germline, CDR1 SGHAT and CDR2 FQNNGV. This CDR3 is 13 amino acids long.

Worth noting for this clonotype: Given the absence of the conserved phenylalanine or tryptophan at the CDR3 end, a read error is likely. V and J are TRBV11-2 and TRBJ2-1, with D possibly TRBD2 on 6 matching bases. The germline V and J ends were trimmed by 2 bases and 5 bases, with 16 bases remaining between them. The CDR3 has 16 amino acids. Germline values: CDR1 SGHAT, CDR2 FQNNGV. The CDR3 spells CASSLLHSGSNNEQFL. In DNA form, the CDR3 reads TGTGCCAGCAGCTTACTTCATAGCGGTAGTAACAATGAGCAGTTCTTG.

This clonotype was found many times. The V call is TRBV12-3 or TRBV12-4, the J call TRBJ2-7, with 11 bases lining up with TRBD2. The CDR3 totals 16 residues. The junction had 12 bases not matched to a gene; V was cut back by 5 bases and J by 6 bases. The CDR3 reads CASSRGLAGLKGEQYF. The CDR3 DNA is TGTGCCAGCAGTCGCGGACTAGCGGGCCTTAAGGGCGAGCAGTACTTC.

This chain joins TRBV5-6 and TRBJ2-1, with D perhaps TRBD2 (6 bases). The ends were cut back, 4 bases at V and 5 bases at J, with 13 bases in the middle. The CDR3 runs 14 residues. Germline V gene lookup returns CDR1 SGHDT and CDR2 YYEEEE. The DNA for the CDR3 is TGTGCCAGCAGCCGGACTTTAGCGGACAATGAGCAGTTCTTC. This sequence encodes CASSRTLADNEQFF.

Notes on this clonotype: The junction departs from germline at one end; a sequencing error may be responsible. The CDR3 sequence: CVSARDITDTQYF. Here the CDR3 DNA reads TGTGTTAGTGCCCGGGACATCACAGACACGCAGTATTTT. The chain uses TRBV12-5 and TRBJ2-3, with D maybe TRBD1 (6 bases). The germline V gene encodes CDR1 LGHNT and CDR2 FRNRAP. The CDR3 totals 13 residues.

On this clonotype: One junction end disagrees with the germline gene, perhaps due to a read error. The V and J genes are TRBV11-2 and TRBJ2-2; possibly TRBD2 for D (7 bases). This CDR3 contains 14 residues. From germline, CDR1 is SGHAT and CDR2 FQNNGV. The CDR3 DNA is TGTGCCATCAGCTTAATGGGGGGGGCCGGGGAACTGTTTTTT. Its protein is CAISLMGGAGELFF. The full variable domain, its missing parts supplied by reference TRBV11-2 and TRBJ2-2, is EAGVAQSPRYKIIEKRQSVAFWCNPISGHATLYWYQQILGQGPKLLIQFQNNGVVDDSQLPKDRFSAERLKGVDSTLKIQPAKLEDSAVYLCAISLMGGAGELFFGEGSRLTVL.

As to this clonotype: A read error may account for a junction end that differs from germline. The chain carries TRBV6-5 and TRBJ1-3, with D unresolved. Germline V gene data show CDR1 as MNHEY and CDR2 as SVGAGI. The CDR3 spans 15 residues. CDR3 bases: TGTGCCAGCAGATATGAGCCGAGCTCTGGAGACACCATATATTTT. Its translation: CASRYEPSSGDTIYF.